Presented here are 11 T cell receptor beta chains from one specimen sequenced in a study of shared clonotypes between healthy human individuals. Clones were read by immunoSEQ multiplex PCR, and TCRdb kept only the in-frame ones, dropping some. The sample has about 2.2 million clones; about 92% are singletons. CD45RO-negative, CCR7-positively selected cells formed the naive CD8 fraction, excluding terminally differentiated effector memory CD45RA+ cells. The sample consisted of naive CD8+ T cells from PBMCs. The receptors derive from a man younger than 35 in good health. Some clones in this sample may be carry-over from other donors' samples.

DNA for the CDR3: TGTGCCAGCAGTTGGAAGGGTGAAGCTTTCTTT. This gives the protein CASSWKGEAFF. The chain couples TRBV6-6 to TRBJ1-1; D ambiguous. The V end was cut by 4 bases, the J end by 7 bases, with 7 bases between. There are 11 residues in the CDR3. The V gene's germline CDR1 is MNHNY and CDR2 SVGAGI (reference sequence).

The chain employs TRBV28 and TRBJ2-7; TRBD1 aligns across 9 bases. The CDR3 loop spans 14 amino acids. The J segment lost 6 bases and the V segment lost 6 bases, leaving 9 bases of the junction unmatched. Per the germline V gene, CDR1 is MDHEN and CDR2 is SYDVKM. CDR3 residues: CASSRTGDDAEQYF. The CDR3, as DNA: TGTGCCAGCAGCCGGACAGGGGATGACGCCGAGCAGTACTTC.

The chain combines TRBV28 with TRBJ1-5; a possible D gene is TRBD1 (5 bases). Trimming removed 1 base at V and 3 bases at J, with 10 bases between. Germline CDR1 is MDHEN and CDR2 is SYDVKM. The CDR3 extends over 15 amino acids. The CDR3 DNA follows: TGTGCCAGCAGTTTATTTACAGGATTCAATCAGCCCCAGCATTTT. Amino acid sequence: CASSLFTGFNQPQHF.

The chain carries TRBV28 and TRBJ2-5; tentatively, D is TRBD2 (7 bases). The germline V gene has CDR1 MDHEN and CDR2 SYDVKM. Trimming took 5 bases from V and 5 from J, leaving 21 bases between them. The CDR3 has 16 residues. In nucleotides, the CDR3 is TGTGCCAGCAGTCACTACGCGGGGGTAAGGGGGGAGACCCAGTACTTC. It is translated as CASSHYAGVRGETQYF.

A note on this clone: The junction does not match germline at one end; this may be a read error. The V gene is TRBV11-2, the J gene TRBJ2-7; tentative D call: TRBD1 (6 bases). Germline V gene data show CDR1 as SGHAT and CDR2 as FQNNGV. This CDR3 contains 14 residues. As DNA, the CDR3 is TGTGCCAGCAGCTTAGCAGGGGCCTCCTCCGAGCAGTACTTC. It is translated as CASSLAGASSEQYF.

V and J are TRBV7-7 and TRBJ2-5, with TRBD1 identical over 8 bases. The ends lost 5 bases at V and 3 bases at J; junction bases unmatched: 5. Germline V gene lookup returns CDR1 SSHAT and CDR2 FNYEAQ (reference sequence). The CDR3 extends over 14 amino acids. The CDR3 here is CASSIGQGEETQYF. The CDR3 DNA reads TGTGCCAGCAGCATAGGACAGGGCGAAGAGACCCAGTACTTC.

The CDR3 coding sequence is TGCAGCGTTCGGGACAGGGAGGACTATGGCTACACCTTC. Protein product: CSVRDREDYGYTF. V is TRBV29-1 and J is TRBJ1-2; TRBD1 matches at 9 bases. CDR3 length equals 13 residues. Germline V gene data show CDR1 as SQVTM and CDR2 as ANQGSEA. The V segment lost 5 bases and the J segment 3 bases; nucleotides outside the gene matches: 4.

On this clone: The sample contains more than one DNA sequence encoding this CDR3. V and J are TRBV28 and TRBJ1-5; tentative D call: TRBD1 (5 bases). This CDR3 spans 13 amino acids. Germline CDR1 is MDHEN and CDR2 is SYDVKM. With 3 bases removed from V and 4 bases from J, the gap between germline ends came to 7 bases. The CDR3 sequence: CASSFQGNQPQHF. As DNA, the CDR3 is TGTGCCAGCAGTTTCCAGGGTAATCAGCCCCAGCATTTT. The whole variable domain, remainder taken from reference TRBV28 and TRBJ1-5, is DVKVTQSSRYLVKRTGEKVFLECVQDMDHENMFWYRQDPGLGLRLIYFSYDVKMKEKGDIPEGYSVSREKKERFSLILESASTNQTSMYLCASSFQGNQPQHFGDGTRLSIL.

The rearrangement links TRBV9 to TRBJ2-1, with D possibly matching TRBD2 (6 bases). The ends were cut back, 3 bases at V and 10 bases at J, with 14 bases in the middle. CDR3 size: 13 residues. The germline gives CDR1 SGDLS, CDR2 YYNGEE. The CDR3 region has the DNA TGTGCCAGCAGCGCAAGGGACTCTGGGGAGCAGTTCTTC. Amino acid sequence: CASSARDSGEQFF. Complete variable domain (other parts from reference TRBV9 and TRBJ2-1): DSGVTQTPKHLITATGQRVTLRCSPRSGDLSVYWYQQSLDQGLQFLIQYYNGEERAKGNILERFSAQQFPDLHSELNLSSLELGDSALYFCASSARDSGEQFFGPGTRLTVL.

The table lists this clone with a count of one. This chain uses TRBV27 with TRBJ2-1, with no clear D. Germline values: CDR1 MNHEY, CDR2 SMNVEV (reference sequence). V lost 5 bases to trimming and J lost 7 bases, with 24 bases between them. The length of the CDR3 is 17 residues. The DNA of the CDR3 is TGTGCCAGCAGTACCCTAGGACCCACGACCTTTGGAAATGAGCAGTTCTTC. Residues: CASSTLGPTTFGNEQFF.

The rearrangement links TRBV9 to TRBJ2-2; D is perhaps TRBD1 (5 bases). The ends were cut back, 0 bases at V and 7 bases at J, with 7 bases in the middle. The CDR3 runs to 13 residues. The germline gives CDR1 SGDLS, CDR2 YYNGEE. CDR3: CASSVVQGGELFF. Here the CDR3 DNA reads TGTGCCAGCAGCGTAGTGCAGGGCGGGGAGCTGTTTTTT.